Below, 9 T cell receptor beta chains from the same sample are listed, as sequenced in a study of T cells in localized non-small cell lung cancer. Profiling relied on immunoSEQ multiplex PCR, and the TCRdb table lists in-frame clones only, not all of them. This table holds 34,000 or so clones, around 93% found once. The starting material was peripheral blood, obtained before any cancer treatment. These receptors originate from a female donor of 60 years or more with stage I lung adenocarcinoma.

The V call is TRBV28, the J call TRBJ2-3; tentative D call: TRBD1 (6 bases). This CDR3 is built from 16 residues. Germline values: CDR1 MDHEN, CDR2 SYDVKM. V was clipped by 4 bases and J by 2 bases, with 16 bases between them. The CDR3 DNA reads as TGTGCCAGCAGTTCGGCAGGGGCCCCTTCCACAGATACGCAGTATTTT. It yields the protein CASSSAGAPSTDTQYF.

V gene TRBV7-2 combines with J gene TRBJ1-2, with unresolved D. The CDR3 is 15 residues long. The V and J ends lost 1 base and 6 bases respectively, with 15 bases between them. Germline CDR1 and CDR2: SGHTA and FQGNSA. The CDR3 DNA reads TGTGCCAGCAGCTTAGGGTCAGAGAGTTACCATGGCTACACCTTC. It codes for CASSLGSESYHGYTF. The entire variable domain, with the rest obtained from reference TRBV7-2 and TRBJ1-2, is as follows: GAGVSQSPSNKVTEKGKDVELRCDPISGHTALYWYRQSLGQGLEFLIYFQGNSAPDKSGLPSDRFSAERTGGSVSTLTIQRTQQEDSAVYLCASSLGSESYHGYTFGSGTRLTVV.

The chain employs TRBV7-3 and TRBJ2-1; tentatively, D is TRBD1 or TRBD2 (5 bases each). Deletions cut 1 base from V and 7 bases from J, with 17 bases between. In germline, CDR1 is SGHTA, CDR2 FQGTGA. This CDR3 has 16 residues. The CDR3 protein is CASSLRGRALANEQFF. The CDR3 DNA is TGTGCCAGCAGCTTAAGGGGCAGGGCCCTAGCTAATGAGCAGTTCTTC.

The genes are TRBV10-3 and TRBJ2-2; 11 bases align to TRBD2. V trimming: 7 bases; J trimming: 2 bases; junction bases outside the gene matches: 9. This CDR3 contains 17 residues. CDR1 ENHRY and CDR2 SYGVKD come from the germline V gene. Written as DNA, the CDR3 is TGTGCCATCAACTCCGGGACTAGCGGAGGAAACACCGGGGAGCTGTTTTTT. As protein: CAINSGTSGGNTGELFF.

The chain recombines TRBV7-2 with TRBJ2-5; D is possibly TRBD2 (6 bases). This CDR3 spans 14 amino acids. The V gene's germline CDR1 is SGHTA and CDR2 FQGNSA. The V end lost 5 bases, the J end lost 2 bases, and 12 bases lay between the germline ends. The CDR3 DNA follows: TGTGCCAGCAGCCCATCCGGGGGACAAGAGACCCAGTACTTC. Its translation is CASSPSGGQETQYF.

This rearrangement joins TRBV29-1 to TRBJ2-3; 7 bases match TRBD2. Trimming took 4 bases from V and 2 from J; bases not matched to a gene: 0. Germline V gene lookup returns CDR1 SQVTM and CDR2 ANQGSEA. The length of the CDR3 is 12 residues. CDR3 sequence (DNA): TGCAGCGTTGGGGACTACACAGATACGCAGTATTTT. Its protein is CSVGDYTDTQYF.

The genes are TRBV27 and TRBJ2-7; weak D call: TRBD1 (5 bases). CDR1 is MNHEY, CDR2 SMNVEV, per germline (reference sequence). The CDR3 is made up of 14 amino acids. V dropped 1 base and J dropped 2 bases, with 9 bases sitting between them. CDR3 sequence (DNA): TGTGCCAGCAGTTTATACGACAGAACCTACGAGCAGTACTTC. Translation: CASSLYDRTYEQYF.

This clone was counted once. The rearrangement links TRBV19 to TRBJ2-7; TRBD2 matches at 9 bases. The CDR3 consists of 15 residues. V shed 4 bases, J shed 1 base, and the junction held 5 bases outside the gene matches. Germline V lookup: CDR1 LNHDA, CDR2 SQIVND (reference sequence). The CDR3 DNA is TGTGCCAGTAGTAATCGAGCGGGAGGTTCCTACGAGCAGTACGTC. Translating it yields CASSNRAGGSYEQYV.

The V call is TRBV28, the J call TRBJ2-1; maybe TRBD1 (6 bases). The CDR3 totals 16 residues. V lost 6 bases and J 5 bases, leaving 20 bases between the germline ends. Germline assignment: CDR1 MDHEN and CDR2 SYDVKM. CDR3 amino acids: CASSPAWGRKNNEQFF. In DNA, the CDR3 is TGTGCCAGCAGCCCTGCATGGGGGCGAAAAAACAATGAGCAGTTCTTC. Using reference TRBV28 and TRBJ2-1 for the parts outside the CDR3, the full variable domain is DVKVTQSSRYLVKRTGEKVFLECVQDMDHENMFWYRQDPGLGLRLIYFSYDVKMKEKGDIPEGYSVSREKKERFSLILESASTNQTSMYLCASSPAWGRKNNEQFFGPGTRLTVL.